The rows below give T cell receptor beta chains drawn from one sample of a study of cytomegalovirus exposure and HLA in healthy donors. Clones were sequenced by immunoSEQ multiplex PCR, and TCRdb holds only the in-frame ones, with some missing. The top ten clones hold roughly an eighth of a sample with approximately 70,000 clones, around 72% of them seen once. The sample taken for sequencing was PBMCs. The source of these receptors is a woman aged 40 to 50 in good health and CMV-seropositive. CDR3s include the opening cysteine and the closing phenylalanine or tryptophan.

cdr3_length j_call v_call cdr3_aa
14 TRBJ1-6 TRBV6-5 CASSFRDRDSPLHF
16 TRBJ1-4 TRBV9 CASSGGLTSTNEKLFF
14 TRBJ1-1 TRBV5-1 CASSLAVGGTEAFF
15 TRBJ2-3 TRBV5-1 CASSLTGGLTDTQYF
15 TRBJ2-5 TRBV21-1 CASILQGGLKETQYF
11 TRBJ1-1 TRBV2 CATNLWTEAFF
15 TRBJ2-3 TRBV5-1 CASSSWDRRTDTQYF
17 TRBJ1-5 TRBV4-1 CASSQGYGQGGDQPQHF
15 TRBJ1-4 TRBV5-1 CASSLRRGTNEKLFF
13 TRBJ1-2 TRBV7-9 CASSTEGYYGYTF
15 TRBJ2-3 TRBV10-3 CAISESSFGTDTQYF
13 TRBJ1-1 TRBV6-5 CASRYSRGTEAFF
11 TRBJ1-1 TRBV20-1 CSATRTVEAFF
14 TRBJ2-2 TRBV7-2 CASSFLTWEGELFF
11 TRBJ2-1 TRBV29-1 CSVKTGGEQFF
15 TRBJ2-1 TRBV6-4 CASSEVGQGVNEQFF
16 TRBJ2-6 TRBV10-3 CAISGGSASGANVLTF
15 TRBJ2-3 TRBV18 CASSHPGGSTDTQYF
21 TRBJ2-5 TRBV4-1 CASSQEVVKRGGRSTEETQYF
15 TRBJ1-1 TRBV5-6 CASSWAGRMNTEAFF
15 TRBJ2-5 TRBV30 CAWSSGGALKETQYF
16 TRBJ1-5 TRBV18 CASSPSGPGGNQPQHF
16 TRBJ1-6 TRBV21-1 CASSSNRATYNSPLHF
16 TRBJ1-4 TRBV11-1 CASSFQGPIATEKLFF
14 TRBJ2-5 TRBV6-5 CASRTAGGYGTQYF
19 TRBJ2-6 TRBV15 CATSREKQAGALRANVLTF
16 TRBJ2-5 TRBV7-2 CASSKLAGGLQETQYF
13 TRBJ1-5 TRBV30 CACTVSGNQPQHF
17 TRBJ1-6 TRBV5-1 CASSLARGDRGHSPLHF
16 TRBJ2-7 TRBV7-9 CASSLGASGALDEQYF
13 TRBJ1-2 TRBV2 CASSRQGGDGYTF
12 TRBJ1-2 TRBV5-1 CASSPGDYGYTF
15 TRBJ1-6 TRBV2 CASSEATGPWSPLHF
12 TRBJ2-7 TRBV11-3 CASSGDGYEQYF
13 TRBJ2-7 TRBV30 CAGEGVVGYEQYF
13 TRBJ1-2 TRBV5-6 CASRGQGTYGYTF
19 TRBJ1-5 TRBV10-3 CAISESFREPGGGNQPQHF
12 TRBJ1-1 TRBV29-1 CSVDPRNTEAFF
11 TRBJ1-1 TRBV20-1 CSAEQGAEAFF
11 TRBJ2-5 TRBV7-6 CASSHRETQYF
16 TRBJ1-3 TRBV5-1 CASSLAGGSSGNTIYF
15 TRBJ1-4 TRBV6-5 CASSYSNGANEKLFF
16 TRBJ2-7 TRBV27 CASSRPGQAGAYEQYF
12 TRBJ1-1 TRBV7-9 CASSHDRVEAFF